The rows below give T cell receptor beta chains drawn from one sample of a study of human T cells and chemical hapten exposure. TCRdb redid the calling of the 5' RACE reads with MiXCR, one entry per CDR3 protein. The sample includes approximately 140,000 distinct CDR3 sequences, around 4.1% seen only once; the top ten take 1.3% to 1.5%. The receptors originated from a female donor in good health. The CDR3 runs from the conserved cysteine through the conserved F or W. A D gene is named only where the DNA matches it firmly. Some rows mark clone size as missing; the rest say once, few, many or name a class of expanded clone.

v_gene,j_gene,d_gene,abundance,CDR3aa,CDR3nt
TRBV6-2/TRBV6-3,TRBJ1-2,NA,many,CATEENYGYTF,TGTGCCACGGAAGAAAACTATGGCTACACCTTC
TRBV20-1,TRBJ1-1,NA,NA,CSPRWSTEAFF,TGCAGTCCCAGGTGGAGCACTGAAGCTTTCTTT
TRBV2,TRBJ1-2,TRBD1,many,CASSERGQGHGYTF,TGTGCCAGCAGTGAAAGGGGACAGGGACATGGCTACACCTTC
TRBV9,TRBJ2-3,NA,many,CASSVLSLTDTQYF,TGTGCCAGCAGCGTACTGAGCCTCACAGATACGCAGTATTTT
TRBV13,TRBJ1-1,NA,few,CASSLALTGAEAFF,TGTGCCAGCAGCTTAGCCCTAACGGGGGCTGAAGCTTTCTTT
TRBV6-2/TRBV6-3,TRBJ2-1,NA,many,CASRWSPSYNEQFF,TGTGCCAGCCGGTGGTCCCCCTCCTACAATGAGCAGTTCTTC
TRBV5-1,TRBJ2-1,NA,few,CASSLGDSTDEQFF,TGCGCCAGCAGCTTGGGTGACAGCACAGATGAGCAGTTCTTC
TRBV20-1,TRBJ2-2,NA,many,CSARDPGGRGTGELFF,TGCAGTGCTAGAGATCCCGGCGGTAGAGGCACCGGGGAGCTGTTTTTT
TRBV6-6,TRBJ1-6,NA,many,CASSYTGSPNSPLHF,TGTGCCAGCAGTTACACAGGATCCCCGAATTCACCCCTCCACTTT
TRBV20-1,TRBJ1-3,TRBD1,few,CSASDPDRGDGNTIYF,TGCAGTGCTAGTGACCCCGACAGGGGAGATGGAAACACCATATATTTT
TRBV20-1,TRBJ1-3,NA,many,CSASRGPGNTIYF,TGCAGTGCTAGCCGGGGGCCTGGAAACACCATATATTTT
TRBV2,TRBJ1-5,TRBD1,few,CASSGQGEQPQHF,TGTGCCAGCAGTGGACAGGGCGAGCAGCCCCAGCATTTT
TRBV6-2/TRBV6-3,TRBJ2-3,TRBD2,few,CASSYSPSGVLTDTQYF,TGTGCCAGCAGTTACTCTCCTAGCGGGGTGCTCACAGATACGCAGTATTTT
TRBV20-1,TRBJ2-6,NA,few,CSAMDGQSGANVLTF,TGCAGTGCCATGGACGGACAGTCTGGGGCCAACGTCCTGACTTTC
TRBV7-6,TRBJ2-3,NA,few,CASSLGRSDTQYF,TGTGCCAGCAGCTTAGGACGATCGGATACGCAGTATTTT
TRBV13,TRBJ2-6,TRBD1,many,CASSLVEGTGPSGANVLTF,TGTGCCAGCAGCTTAGTCGAGGGGACAGGGCCTTCTGGGGCCAACGTCCTGACTTTC
TRBV28,TRBJ2-7,NA,many,CASSSRDRLRAGPGEYF,TGTGCCAGCAGTTCCCGGGACAGATTGCGCGCTGGTCCGGGGGAGTACTTC
TRBV20-1,TRBJ1-1,NA,many,CSAIPVFGQGNTEAFF,TGCAGTGCTATTCCTGTATTTGGGCAGGGGAACACTGAAGCTTTCTTT
TRBV2,TRBJ2-7,NA,many,CASSSSPTDISSYEQYF,TGTGCCAGCAGCAGTTCTCCGACGGACATCAGCTCCTACGAGCAGTACTTC
TRBV14,TRBJ1-5,NA,NA,CASSQDPNSITNQPQHF,TGTGCCAGCAGCCAAGATCCTAACAGTATTACCAATCAGCCCCAGCATTTT
TRBV5-1,TRBJ1-1,NA,few,CASSLGRTGGTEAFF,TGCGCCAGCAGCTTAGGCCGCACAGGCGGCACTGAAGCTTTCTTT
TRBV7-2,TRBJ2-1,NA,NA,CASSLLGSNSYNEQFF,TGTGCCAGCAGCTTATTAGGGAGCAACAGCTACAATGAGCAGTTCTTC
TRBV5-5,TRBJ1-5,NA,many,CASSLRGNSNQPQHF,TGTGCCAGCAGCTTACGTGGGAATAGCAATCAGCCCCAGCATTTT
TRBV7-3,TRBJ2-1,TRBD2,many,CASSPQGLAGAVYNEQFF,TGTGCCAGCAGCCCTCAAGGACTAGCGGGGGCCGTCTACAATGAGCAGTTCTTC
TRBV12-3/TRBV12-4,TRBJ2-5,TRBD1,many,CASRSLTRDRGQTQYF,TGTGCCAGCAGAAGTTTAACCCGGGACAGGGGACAGACCCAGTACTTC
TRBV12-3/TRBV12-4,TRBJ1-5,NA,many,CASSLTIQPQHF,TGTGCCAGCAGTTTAACCATTCAGCCCCAGCATTTT
TRBV7-2,TRBJ1-1,NA,many,CASSLMRDTEAFF,TGTGCCAGCAGCTTGATGAGGGACACTGAAGCTTTCTTT
TRBV12-3/TRBV12-4,TRBJ1-3,TRBD1,NA,CASSFLQGAAGNTIYF,TGTGCCAGCAGCTTCCTCCAGGGGGCAGCTGGAAACACCATATATTTT
TRBV28,TRBJ1-4,TRBD1,many,CASSLRGGHEKLFF,TGTGCCAGCAGTTTAAGAGGGGGCCATGAAAAACTGTTTTTT
TRBV7-2,TRBJ2-1,NA,many,CASSLVSLRGEQFF,TGTGCCAGCAGCTTAGTGTCCCTCAGGGGTGAGCAGTTCTTC
TRBV9,TRBJ2-5,TRBD1,many,CASGGTGSIRETQYF,TGTGCCAGCGGTGGGACAGGGTCAATCAGGGAGACCCAGTACTTC
TRBV12-5,TRBJ2-2,NA,few,CASGLGQTGELFF,TGTGCTAGTGGTTTGGGACAGACCGGGGAGCTGTTTTTT
TRBV20-1,TRBJ2-1,TRBD2,many,CSARGVVRGTIANEQFF,TGCAGTGCTAGAGGAGTCGTACGCGGGACTATAGCCAATGAGCAGTTCTTC
TRBV7-9,TRBJ2-7,NA,many,CASSPQSGAGSYEQYF,TGTGCCAGCAGCCCACAGTCGGGGGCAGGATCCTACGAGCAGTACTTC
TRBV2,TRBJ1-4,TRBD1,many,CASSAGTGVAKLFF,TGTGCCAGCAGTGCCGGGACAGGAGTGGCAAAACTGTTTTTT
TRBV6-6,TRBJ1-2,TRBD1,many,CASSYPDREYGYTF,TGTGCCAGCAGTTACCCCGACAGGGAATATGGCTACACCTTC
TRBV9,TRBJ2-3,TRBD1,NA,CASSSRTGGHTQYF,TGTGCCAGCAGCTCAAGGACAGGGGGCCATACGCAGTATTTT
TRBV28,TRBJ2-7,TRBD2,few,CASSLGGGLREQYF,TGTGCCAGCAGTTTAGGCGGGGGGCTAAGGGAGCAGTACTTC
TRBV9,TRBJ2-7,TRBD2,few,CASSPASGDPYEQYF,TGTGCCAGCAGCCCAGCTAGCGGGGACCCCTACGAGCAGTACTTC
TRBV6-6,TRBJ1-2,TRBD1,many,CASSDDRGRDYGYTF,TGTGCCAGCAGTGATGACAGGGGGCGCGACTATGGCTACACCTTC
TRBV6-5,TRBJ2-1,NA,few,CASSLGKGLSSYNEQFF,TGTGCCAGCAGCCTGGGGAAGGGCCTAAGCTCCTACAATGAGCAGTTCTTC